The clone carrying this TCR beta chain has just a few counts. Its specificity is not known. CDR3 length: 14 amino acids. Trimming stripped 5 bases from V and 4 bases from J, with 11 bases between. In germline, CDR1 is MNHEY, CDR2 SVGEGT. This record belongs to a study of T cell responses to AZD1222 COVID-19 vaccine. Clones were read by immunoSEQ multiplex PCR, and TCRdb kept only the in-frame ones, dropping some. The table has some 130,000 clones, over 75% seen once. Study results and limitations: The donors showed a predominance of white British ancestry and of females, with possible underestimation of clonal diversity.

This receptor was taken from an adult in good health. Sequenced material: peripheral blood, taken on day 0 of AZD1222 vaccination. The chain couples TRBV6-2 or TRBV6-3 to TRBJ1-4; D is possibly TRBD1 (5 bases). CDR3: CASSPGTDNEKLFF. As DNA, the CDR3 is TGTGCCAGCAGTCCCGGGACGGATAATGAAAAACTGTTTTTT.